This record looks at one T cell receptor beta chain sequence and its context. Its antigen remains unidentified. Authors' processing steps: ImmunoSEQ sequences covered only the junction and lacked quality scores; filtering therefore differed. Using immunoSEQ multiplex PCR, the repertoire was profiled, and TCRdb retains in-frame clones only, with some absent. V, J and clone size are those of that table, while D and trimming were read from the DNA. Of around 2,000,000 clones in the sample, roughly 94% were seen once. The CDR3 consists of 14 residues. In germline, CDR1 is MNHEY, CDR2 SVGAGI. The V and J ends lost 3 bases and 8 bases, in that order; junction bases with no gene match: 7. The sample originates from a study of shared clonotypes between healthy human individuals. Across the study: Per-donor plates numbered three CD4 naive, three CD4 memory, two CD8 naive and one CD8 memory.

Study conclusions and caveats: Non-shared clonotypes had lower generation probabilities than those shared by all four donors. Larger estimated richness was generally recorded for naive subsets relative to memory subsets.

This receptor was obtained from a man between 18 and 35 years old in good health. The specimen sequenced was naive CD4+ T cells sorted from blood. Subset in this sample: CD45RA+ positively selected. J is TRBJ1-2 and V is TRBV6-5, with TRBD1 matching over 9 bases. The CDR3 bases are TGTGCCAGCAGTTATCTGGGACAGGGAGCGGGCTACACCTTC. Translating gives CASSYLGQGAGYTF.